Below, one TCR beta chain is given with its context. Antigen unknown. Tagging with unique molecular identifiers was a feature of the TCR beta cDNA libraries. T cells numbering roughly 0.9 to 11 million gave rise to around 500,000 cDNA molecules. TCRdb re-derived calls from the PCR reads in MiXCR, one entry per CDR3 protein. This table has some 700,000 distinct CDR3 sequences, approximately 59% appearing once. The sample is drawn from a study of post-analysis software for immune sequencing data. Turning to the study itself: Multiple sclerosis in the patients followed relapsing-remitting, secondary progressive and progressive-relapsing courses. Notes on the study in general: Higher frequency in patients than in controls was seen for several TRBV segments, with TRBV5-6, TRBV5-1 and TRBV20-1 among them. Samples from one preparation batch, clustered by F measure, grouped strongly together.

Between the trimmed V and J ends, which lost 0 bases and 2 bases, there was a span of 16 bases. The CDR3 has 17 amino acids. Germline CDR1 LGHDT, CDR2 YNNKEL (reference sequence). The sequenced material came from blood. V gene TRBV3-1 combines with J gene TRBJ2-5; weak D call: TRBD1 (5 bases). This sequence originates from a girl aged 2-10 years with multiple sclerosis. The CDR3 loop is CASSQDFRDSPQETQYF. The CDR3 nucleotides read TGTGCCAGCAGCCAAGATTTTAGAGACAGCCCACAAGAGACCCAGTACTTC.